Listed below are T cell receptor beta chains from one sample, sequenced in a study of CD8+ T cells in alopecia areata. The data were produced by immunoSEQ multiplex PCR, yet TCRdb's version contains in-frame clones alone and is incomplete. The sample includes around 140,000 clones, approximately 87% of them seen just once. This sample comprised CD8+ T cells sorted from blood, obtained at week 0. The origin of the receptors is a human donor with alopecia areata. Each CDR3 is given with its conserved first and last residue.

v_gene	j_gene	CDR3aa
TRBV27	TRBJ2-7	CASSTVSSYEQYF
TRBV2	TRBJ1-5	CASRGDSSYNQPQHF
TRBV5-5	TRBJ1-1	CASSPGQGGSEAFF
TRBV15	TRBJ2-7	CATSSHRDGPYEQYF
TRBV6-1	TRBJ1-4	CASISGTGVGEKLFF
TRBV27	TRBJ2-6	CASSLYFGANVLTF
TRBV5-1	TRBJ2-7	CASSQDRGNNYEQYF
TRBV4-1	TRBJ2-1	CASSHGPNEQFF
TRBV13	TRBJ2-3	CASYDTTPAGGDGTQYF
TRBV19	TRBJ2-1	CASSIGRASYNEQFF
TRBV5-4	TRBJ2-1	CASSQAGNEQFF
TRBV7-9	TRBJ2-1	CASSGGRNEQFF
TRBV5-6	TRBJ2-1	CASSLGALEDEQFF
TRBV29-1	TRBJ2-5	CSVDPGVGGETQYF
TRBV25-1	TRBJ2-3	CASSETAGSITDTQYF
TRBV7-9	TRBJ2-3	CAGGLIEGGSTDTQYF